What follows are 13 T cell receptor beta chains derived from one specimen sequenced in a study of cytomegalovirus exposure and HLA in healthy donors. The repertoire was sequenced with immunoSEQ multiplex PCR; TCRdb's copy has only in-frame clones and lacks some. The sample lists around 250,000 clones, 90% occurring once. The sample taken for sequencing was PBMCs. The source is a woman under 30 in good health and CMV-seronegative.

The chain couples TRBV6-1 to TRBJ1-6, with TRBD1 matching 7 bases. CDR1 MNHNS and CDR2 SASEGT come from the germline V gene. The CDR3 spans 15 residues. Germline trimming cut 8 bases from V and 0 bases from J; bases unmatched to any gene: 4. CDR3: CASGGGGSYNSPLHF. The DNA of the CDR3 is TGTGCCAGCGGAGGGGGCGGCTCCTATAATTCACCCCTCCACTTT.

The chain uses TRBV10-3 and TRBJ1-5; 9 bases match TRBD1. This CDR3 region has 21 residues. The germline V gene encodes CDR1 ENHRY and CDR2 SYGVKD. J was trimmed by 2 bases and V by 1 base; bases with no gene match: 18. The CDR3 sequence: CAISEYRTGQGLVEGNQPQHF. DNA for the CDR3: TGTGCCATCAGTGAGTACCGCACGGGACAGGGATTGGTAGAGGGCAATCAGCCCCAGCATTTT.

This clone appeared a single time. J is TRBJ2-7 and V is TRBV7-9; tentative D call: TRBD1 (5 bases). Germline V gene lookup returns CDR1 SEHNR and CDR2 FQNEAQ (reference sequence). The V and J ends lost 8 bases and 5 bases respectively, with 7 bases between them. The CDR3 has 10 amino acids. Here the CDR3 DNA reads TGTGCCAGCGGCAGGGACGAGCAGTACTTC. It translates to CASGRDEQYF.

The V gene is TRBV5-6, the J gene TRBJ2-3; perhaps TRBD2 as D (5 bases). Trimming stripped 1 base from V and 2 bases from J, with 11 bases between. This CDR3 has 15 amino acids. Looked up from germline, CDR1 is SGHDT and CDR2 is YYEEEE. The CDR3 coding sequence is TGTGCCAGCAGCTTGTCGGGCGACTACACAGATACGCAGTATTTT. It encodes CASSLSGDYTDTQYF. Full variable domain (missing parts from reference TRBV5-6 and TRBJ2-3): DAGVTQSPTHLIKTRGQQVTLRCSPKSGHDTVSWYQQALGQGPQFIFQYYEEEERQRGNFPDRFSGHQFPNYSSELNVNALLLGDSALYLCASSLSGDYTDTQYFGPGTRLTVL.

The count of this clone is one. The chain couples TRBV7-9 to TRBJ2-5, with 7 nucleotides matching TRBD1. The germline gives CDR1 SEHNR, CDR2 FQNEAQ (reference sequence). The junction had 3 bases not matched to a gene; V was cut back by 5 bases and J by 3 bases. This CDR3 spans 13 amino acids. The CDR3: CASSLGTEETQYF. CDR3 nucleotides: TGTGCCAGCAGCCTCGGGACAGAAGAGACCCAGTACTTC.

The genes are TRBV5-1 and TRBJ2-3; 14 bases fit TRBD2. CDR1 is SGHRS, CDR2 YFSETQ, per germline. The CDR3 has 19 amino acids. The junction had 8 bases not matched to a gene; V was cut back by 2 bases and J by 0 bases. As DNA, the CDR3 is TGCGCCAGCAGCTTACCCGGGACTAGCGGGGGCCCTAGCACAGATACGCAGTATTTT. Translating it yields CASSLPGTSGGPSTDTQYF.

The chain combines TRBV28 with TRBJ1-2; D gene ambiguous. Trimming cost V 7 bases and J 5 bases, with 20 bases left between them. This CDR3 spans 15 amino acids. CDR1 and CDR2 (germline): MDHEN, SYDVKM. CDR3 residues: CASTLIQRHGYGYTF. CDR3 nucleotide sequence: TGTGCCAGCACTCTCATACAGAGACATGGGTATGGCTACACCTTC.

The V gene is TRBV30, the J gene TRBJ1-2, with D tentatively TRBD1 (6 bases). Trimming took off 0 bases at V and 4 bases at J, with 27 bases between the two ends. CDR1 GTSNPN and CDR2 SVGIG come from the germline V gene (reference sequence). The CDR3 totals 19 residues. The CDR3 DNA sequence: TGTGCCTGGAGTGTATTAGGGATCGCCCGCAGGGGTAAGGGCTATGGCTACACCTTC. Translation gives CAWSVLGIARRGKGYGYTF.

CDR3 nucleotide sequence: TGTGCCAGCAGCGAACATGGACAGGGGACAACTGAAGCTTTCTTT. Protein product: CASSEHGQGTTEAFF. This sequence joins TRBV2 and TRBJ1-1; TRBD1 matches 9 bases. Germline trimming cut 6 bases from V and 5 bases from J; bases unmatched to any gene: 10. The V gene's germline CDR1 is SNHLY and CDR2 FYNNEI. The length of the CDR3 is 15 residues.

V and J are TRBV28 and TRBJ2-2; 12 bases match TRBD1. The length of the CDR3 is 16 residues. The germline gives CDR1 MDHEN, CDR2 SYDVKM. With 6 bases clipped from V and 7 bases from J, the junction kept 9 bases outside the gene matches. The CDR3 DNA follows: TGTGCCAGCAGAGCGGGGGACAGGGGGCTTGGCGGGGAGCTGTTTTTT. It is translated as CASRAGDRGLGGELFF.

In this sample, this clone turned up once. The DNA for the CDR3 is TGTGCCTGGAGTTCGCTGGACAGGGTAGAAGAAAAACTGTTTTTT. Its protein product is CAWSSLDRVEEKLFF. J is TRBJ1-4 and V is TRBV30, with 8 bases that match TRBD1. This CDR3 has 15 amino acids. Germline loops: CDR1 GTSNPN, CDR2 SVGIG (reference sequence). J gave up 8 bases and V 2 bases, and 10 bases lay outside the gene matches.

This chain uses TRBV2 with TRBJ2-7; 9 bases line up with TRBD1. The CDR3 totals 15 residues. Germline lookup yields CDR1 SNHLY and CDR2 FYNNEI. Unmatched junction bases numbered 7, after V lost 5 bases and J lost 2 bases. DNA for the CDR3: TGTGCCAGCAGTAAGGGACAGGGATATACCTACGAGCAGTACTTC. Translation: CASSKGQGYTYEQYF.

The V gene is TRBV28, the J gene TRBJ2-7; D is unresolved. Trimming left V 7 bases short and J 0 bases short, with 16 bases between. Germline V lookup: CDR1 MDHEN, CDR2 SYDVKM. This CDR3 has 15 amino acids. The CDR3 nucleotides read TGTGCCAGCATTCCCCGAGGCGGCAGCTCCTACGAGCAGTACTTC. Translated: CASIPRGGSSYEQYF.